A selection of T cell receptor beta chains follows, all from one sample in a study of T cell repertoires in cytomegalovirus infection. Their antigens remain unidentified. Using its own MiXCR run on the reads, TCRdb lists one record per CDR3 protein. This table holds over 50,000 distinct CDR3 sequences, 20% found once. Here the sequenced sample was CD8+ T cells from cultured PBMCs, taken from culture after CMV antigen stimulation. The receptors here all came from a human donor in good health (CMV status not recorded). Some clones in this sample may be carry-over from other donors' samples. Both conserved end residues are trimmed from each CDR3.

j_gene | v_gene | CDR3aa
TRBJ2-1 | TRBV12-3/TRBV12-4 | ASSLGSLRNEQF
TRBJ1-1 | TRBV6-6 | ATQRGGPTEAF
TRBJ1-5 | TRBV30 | AWSNREMDQPQH
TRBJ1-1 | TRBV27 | ASSFHRLNTEAF
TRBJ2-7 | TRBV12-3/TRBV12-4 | ASTPRDRVYEQY
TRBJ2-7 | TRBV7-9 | ASSFTPGHRTYEQY
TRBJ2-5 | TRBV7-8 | ASSIRLQETQY
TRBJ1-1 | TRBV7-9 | ASSPDTGTSNTEAF
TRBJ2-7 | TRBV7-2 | ASSAFREKQY
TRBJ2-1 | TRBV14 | ASSLSGGAYNEQF
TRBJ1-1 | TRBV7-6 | ASSLKGRMANTEAF
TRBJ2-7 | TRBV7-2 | ASSAMTGADEQY
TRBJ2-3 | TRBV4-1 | ASSQAVVTDTQY
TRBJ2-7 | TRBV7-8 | ASSYPSGGRYEQY
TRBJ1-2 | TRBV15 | ATGELGYYGYT
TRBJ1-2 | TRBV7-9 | ASSSRPEQVGLGGYT
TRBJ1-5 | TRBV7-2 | ASSPNPNQPQH
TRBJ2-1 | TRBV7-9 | ASIPSGGAGEQF
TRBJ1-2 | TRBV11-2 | ASSLSSELRDNSGYT
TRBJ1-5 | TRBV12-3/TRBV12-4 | ASSLGTLNQPQH
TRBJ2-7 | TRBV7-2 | ASSSPGTRFEQY
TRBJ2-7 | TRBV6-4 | ASSDSINKDKSYEQY
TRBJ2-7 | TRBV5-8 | ASSADRVYEQY
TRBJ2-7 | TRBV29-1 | SVRDRDRAYEQY
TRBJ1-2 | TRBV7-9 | ASSQATDYGYT
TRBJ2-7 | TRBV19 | ASSIGPGAYEQY
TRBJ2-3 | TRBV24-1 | ATSDPKTGGTDTQY
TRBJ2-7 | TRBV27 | ASSLKTAYEQY
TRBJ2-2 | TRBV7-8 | ASSLVGASDMNTGELF
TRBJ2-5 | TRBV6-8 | ASSVRTGGSETQY
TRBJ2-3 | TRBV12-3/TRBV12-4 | ASFGLASSTDTQY
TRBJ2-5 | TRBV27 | ASSSLLTAPTQETQY
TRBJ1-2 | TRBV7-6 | ASSPGGGQYGYT
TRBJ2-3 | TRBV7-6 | ASSRPGGLAPDTQY
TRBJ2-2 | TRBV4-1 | ASSQESGELF
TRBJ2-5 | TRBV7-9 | ASSLRMEGGETQY